The T cell receptor beta chain described here comes from a study of response to subunit inactivated influenza vaccine. Regarding the study as a whole: It was suggested by the authors that few new T cells are recruited by each seasonal influenza vaccination.

In its sample, this clonotype was seen a few times. Its target is unknown. MiXCR, applied by TCRdb to the RT-PCR reads, yields one record per CDR3 protein. Of 250,000 to 350,000 distinct CDR3 sequences detected, approximately 20% appear once; the ten largest clones hold approximately 10%. Looked up from germline, CDR1 is LGHDT and CDR2 is YNNKEL (reference sequence). This CDR3 contains 15 residues. V lost 4 bases, J lost 2 bases, and 12 bases lay in between. This TCR was sampled from a man aged 50 to 69 who received an inactivated influenza vaccine. Source: PBMCs from blood, taken roughly 20 months after vaccination. V is TRBV3-1 and J is TRBJ1-5, with D uncertain. The CDR3 protein is CASSPAGSGNQPQHF. The CDR3 coding sequence is TGTGCCAGCAGCCCCGCGGGGTCCGGCAATCAGCCCCAGCATTTT.